The entry that follows covers one T cell receptor (beta chain) sequence. Its antigen is not yet known. Base qualities were left out, and no much larger clone turns up one base away. The CDR3 goes from the cysteine to the phenylalanine over 15 residues. The kept DNA is CDR3 alone, 45 bases in frame from the first base. Per the germline V gene, SQVTM is the CDR1 and ANQGSEA is the CDR2. Trimming accounts for 0 bases at V and 7 bases at J, while the number of junction bases matched to no gene is 10. This specimen comes from a study of T-cell memory formation after mild COVID-19 (dated by TCRdb to 2020 to 2023). About the full investigation: Most TCR sequence clusters were specific to one of the two donors. In a couple of donors, T-cell clones that expanded and contracted after mild COVID-19 were tracked by sequencing TCRalpha and TCRbeta repertoires over time. Two young, previously healthy adult volunteers, one female and one male, were included in the cohort. Results the study describes overall, beyond this receptor: SARS-CoV-2 specificity of the second-wave clones peaking on day 37 was not confirmed. The detection of some responding clones in pre-infection memory suggests that pre-existing cross-reactive memory T cells joined the SARS-CoV-2 response. Contracting CD4+ clones were located mainly in the CM and EM memory subsets, whereas CD8+ clones were found to be enriched in EMRA. Clones that contracted from day 15 to 85 showed balanced CD4/CD8 phenotypes, whereas a second wave of clones that expanded from day 15 to 37 leaned towards CD4+. The study included only a couple of mild cases, and larger cohorts that include severe cases with pre-infection samples were judged to be necessary.

Reads for this sample came from an Illumina NovaSeq 6000. Using 5'RACE with constant-segment primers, TCRalpha and TCRbeta cDNA libraries were constructed, with sample barcodes and unique molecular identifiers added in the process. RNA was extracted from every sample with Trizol reagent. The libraries were amplified in two PCR steps, and the second step added a second sample barcode and Illumina TruSeq adapters. Libraries were sequenced on an Illumina NovaSeq with 2 x 150 bp paired-end reads. The original pipeline was this. The reads were demultiplexed and collapsed into UMI-guided consensus sequences using migec v1.2.7. Using mixcr v2.1.11, UMI consensuses were aligned to TRA and TRB V and J templates and then assembled into clonotypes. Clonotypes were classified as expanded or contracted when called significant by both edgeR and NoisET, with noise models trained on biological replicates. For edgeR calls, the thresholds were a false discovery rate-adjusted p below 0.01 and a log2 fold-change of 1. As an exploratory analysis of dynamics, PCA with hierarchical clustering was applied to max-normalized trajectories of the 1000 most abundant clonotypes. Separately sequenced CD4+ and CD8+ repertoires were used to assign a CD4 or CD8 phenotype to each responding clone. TCRdb reanalyzed the raw reads on its own, using fastp at Q25 for trimming and MiXCR for clone calling, and kept in-frame beta chains. Every distinct CDR3 protein forms one entry, paired with its most common genes and DNA. The V and J calls follow TCRdb's processing rather than the paper's. Here the sample has over 500,000 distinct CDR3 sequences; 17% occur a single time. The biggest ten clones account for 8.1% of the sample.

Ficoll-Paque density gradient centrifugation was the method used to isolate PBMCs. Recombination joined TRBV29-1 with TRBJ2-3; 7 junctional bases match TRBD1. This sequence originates from an adult woman who had mild COVID-19 (a few samples of this study predate the infection). The sample titles of this study are shuffled in the database, so cell type and time point are left out; the donor was told from shared clones. The sequencing sample was made of PBMCs or a T cell subset sorted from them (not recorded which). The DNA sequence is as follows: TGCAGCGTTGAAGATGTACAGGGGCATTGGTATACGCAGTATTTT. It translates to CSVEDVQGHWYTQYF.